This T cell receptor (beta chain) was sequenced in a study of cytomegalovirus exposure and HLA in healthy donors. Concerning this clone itself: Its cognate antigen is unknown.

This CDR3 comprises 14 residues. Germline CDR1 SGHNT, CDR2 YYREEE (reference sequence). V was trimmed by 4 bases and J by 2 bases, leaving 13 bases between them. Study observations and caveats: TCR association rates varied by HLA locus in a later analysis, with DRB1 highest and HLA-C lowest. Within an earlier analysis, most TCR beta V segments proved productive either about 90% or about 30% of the time. The study reported that TCR beta sequences accurately predicted HLA-A and HLA-B alleles in most subjects. High sensitivity and specificity were reportedly achieved when the classifier diagnosed cytomegalovirus status.

Vbeta (60) and Jbeta (13) primers were used in the PCR. The protocol was immunoSEQ multiplex PCR, while the TCRdb copy is restricted to in-frame clones and leaves out a portion. The data contain some 150,000 clones, around three quarters of them seen just once; the ten biggest clones take up about 2.2%. The sample was PBMCs. This receptor was obtained from a man between 35 and 55 years old in good health and CMV-seronegative. V is TRBV5-4 and J is TRBJ2-7; no definite D call. The CDR3: CASSEAARTYEQYF. The CDR3 DNA reads TGTGCCAGCAGCGAGGCAGCCCGAACCTACGAGCAGTACTTC.